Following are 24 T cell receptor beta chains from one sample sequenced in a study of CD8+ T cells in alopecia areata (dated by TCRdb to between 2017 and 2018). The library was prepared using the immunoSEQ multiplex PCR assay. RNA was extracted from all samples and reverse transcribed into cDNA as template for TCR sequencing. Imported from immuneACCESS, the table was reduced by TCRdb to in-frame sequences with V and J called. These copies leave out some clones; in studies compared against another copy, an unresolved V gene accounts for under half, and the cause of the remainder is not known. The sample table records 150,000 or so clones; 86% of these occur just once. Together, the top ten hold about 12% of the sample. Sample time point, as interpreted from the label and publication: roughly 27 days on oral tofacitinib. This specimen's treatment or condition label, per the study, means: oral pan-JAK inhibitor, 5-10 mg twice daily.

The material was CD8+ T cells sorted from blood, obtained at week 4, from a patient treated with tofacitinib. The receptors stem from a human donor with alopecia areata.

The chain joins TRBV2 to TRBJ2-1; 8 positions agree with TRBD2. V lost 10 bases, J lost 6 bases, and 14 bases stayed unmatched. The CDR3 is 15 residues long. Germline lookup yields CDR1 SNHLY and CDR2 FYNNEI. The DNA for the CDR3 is TGTGCCACCTCGGGGGGGACCAGCTTTGCCAATGAGCAGTTCTTC. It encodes CATSGGTSFANEQFF.

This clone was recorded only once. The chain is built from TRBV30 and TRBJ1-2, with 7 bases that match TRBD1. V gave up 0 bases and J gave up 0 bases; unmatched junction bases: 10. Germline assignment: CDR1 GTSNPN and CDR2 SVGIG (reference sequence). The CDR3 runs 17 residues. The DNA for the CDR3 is TGTGCCTGGAGTGTCATCGTGAGACAGGGAGCTAACTATGGCTACACCTTC. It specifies CAWSVIVRQGANYGYTF.

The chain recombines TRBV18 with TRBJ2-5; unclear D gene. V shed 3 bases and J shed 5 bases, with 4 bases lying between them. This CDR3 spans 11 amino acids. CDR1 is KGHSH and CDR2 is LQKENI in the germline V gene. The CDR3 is CASSPGETQYF. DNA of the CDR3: TGTGCCAGCTCACCCGGGGAGACCCAGTACTTC.

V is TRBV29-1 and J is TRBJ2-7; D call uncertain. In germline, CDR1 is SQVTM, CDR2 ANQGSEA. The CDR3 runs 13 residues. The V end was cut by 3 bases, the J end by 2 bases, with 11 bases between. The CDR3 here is CSVDSTDPYEQYF. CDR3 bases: TGCAGCGTTGACAGCACCGATCCCTACGAGCAGTACTTC.

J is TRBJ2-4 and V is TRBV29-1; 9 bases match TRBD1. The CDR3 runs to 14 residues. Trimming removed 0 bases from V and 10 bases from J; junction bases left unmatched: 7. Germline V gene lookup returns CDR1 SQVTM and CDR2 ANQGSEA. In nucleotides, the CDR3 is TGCAGCGTTGAAGAGGGGGACAGGGCCAGGATTCAGTACTTC. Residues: CSVEEGDRARIQYF. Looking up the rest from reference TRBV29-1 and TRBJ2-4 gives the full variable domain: SAVISQKPSRDICQRGTSLTIQCQVDSQVTMMFWYRQQPGQSLTLIATANQGSEATYESGFVIDKFPISRPNLTFSTLTVSNMSPEDSSIYLCSVEEGDRARIQYFGAGTRLSVL.

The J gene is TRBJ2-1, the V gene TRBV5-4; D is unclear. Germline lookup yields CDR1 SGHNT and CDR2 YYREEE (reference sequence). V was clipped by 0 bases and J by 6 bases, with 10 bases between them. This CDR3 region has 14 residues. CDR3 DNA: TGTGCCAGCAGCTTGGGGGCCGGCACCAATGAGCAGTTCTTC. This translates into CASSLGAGTNEQFF.

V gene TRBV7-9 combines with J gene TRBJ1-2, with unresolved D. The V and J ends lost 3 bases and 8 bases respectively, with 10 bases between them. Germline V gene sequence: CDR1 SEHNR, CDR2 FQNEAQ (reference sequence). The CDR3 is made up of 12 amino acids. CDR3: CASSFPAGGYTF. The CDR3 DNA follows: TGTGCCAGCAGCTTTCCGGCAGGCGGCTACACCTTC.

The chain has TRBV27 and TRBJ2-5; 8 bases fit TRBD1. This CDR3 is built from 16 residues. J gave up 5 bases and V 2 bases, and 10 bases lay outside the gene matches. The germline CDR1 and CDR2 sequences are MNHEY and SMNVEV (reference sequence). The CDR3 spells CASSLTSGGAVETQYF. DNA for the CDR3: TGTGCCAGCAGTTTAACGTCAGGGGGCGCGGTGGAGACCCAGTACTTC.

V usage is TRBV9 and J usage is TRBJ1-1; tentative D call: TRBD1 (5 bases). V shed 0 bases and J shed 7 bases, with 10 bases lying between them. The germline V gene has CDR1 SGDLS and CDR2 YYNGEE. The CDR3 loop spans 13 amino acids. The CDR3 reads CASSVGNRNEAFF. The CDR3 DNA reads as TGTGCCAGCAGCGTAGGGAACAGGAATGAAGCTTTCTTT. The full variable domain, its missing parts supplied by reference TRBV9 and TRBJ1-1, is DSGVTQTPKHLITATGQRVTLRCSPRSGDLSVYWYQQSLDQGLQFLIQYYNGEERAKGNILERFSAQQFPDLHSELNLSSLELGDSALYFCASSVGNRNEAFFGQGTRLTVV.

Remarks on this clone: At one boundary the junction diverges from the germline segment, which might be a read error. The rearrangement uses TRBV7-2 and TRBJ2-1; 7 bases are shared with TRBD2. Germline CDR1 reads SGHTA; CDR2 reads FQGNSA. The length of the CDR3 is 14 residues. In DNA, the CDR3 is TGTGCCAGCAGTTTAGTTGGCGGGAGCGATGAGCAGTTCTTC. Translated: CASSLVGGSDEQFF.

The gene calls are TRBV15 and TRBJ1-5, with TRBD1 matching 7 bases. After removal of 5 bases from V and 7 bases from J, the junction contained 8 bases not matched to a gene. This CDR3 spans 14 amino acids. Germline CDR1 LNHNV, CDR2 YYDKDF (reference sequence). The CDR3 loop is CATSGPLQGQPQHF. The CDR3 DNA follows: TGTGCCACCAGCGGACCCTTACAGGGGCAGCCCCAGCATTTT.

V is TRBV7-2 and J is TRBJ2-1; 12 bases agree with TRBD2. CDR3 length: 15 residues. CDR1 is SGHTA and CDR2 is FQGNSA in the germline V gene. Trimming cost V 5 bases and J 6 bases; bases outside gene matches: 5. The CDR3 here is CASSASGRAPNEQFF. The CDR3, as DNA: TGTGCCAGCAGCGCTAGCGGGAGGGCCCCCAATGAGCAGTTCTTC.

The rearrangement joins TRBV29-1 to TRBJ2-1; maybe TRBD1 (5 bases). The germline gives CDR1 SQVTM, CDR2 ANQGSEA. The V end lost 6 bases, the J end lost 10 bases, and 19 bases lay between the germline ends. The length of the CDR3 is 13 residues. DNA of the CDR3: TGCAGCGTCATCTCGGGCAGGGAAGTGGAGCAGTTCTTC. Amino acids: CSVISGREVEQFF.

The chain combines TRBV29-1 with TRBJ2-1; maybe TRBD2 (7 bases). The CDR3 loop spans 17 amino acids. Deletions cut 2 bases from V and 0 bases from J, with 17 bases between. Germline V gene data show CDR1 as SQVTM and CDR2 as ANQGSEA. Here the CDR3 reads CSVERGEGGGSYNEQFF. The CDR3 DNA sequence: TGCAGCGTTGAAAGGGGGGAGGGTGGCGGCTCCTACAATGAGCAGTTCTTC.

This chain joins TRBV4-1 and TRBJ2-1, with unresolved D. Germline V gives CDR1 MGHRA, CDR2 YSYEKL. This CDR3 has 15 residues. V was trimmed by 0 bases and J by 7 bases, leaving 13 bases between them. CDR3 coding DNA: TGCGCCAGCAGCCAAGAGACCCAGCCCGGGAATGAGCAGTTCTTC. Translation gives CASSQETQPGNEQFF.

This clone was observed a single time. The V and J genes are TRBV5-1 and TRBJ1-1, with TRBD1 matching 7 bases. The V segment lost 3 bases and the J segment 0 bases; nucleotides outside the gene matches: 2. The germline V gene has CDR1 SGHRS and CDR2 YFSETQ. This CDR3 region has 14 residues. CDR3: CASSWDSLNTEAFF. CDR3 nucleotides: TGCGCCAGCAGCTGGGACAGTTTGAACACTGAAGCTTTCTTT.

The CDR3 bases are TGTGCCAGCAGTTTATCGGACAAGTACGAGCAGTACTTC. Its protein is CASSLSDKYEQYF. The chain uses TRBV27 and TRBJ2-7; D is perhaps TRBD1 (5 bases). Germline CDR1 MNHEY, CDR2 SMNVEV (reference sequence). V shed 0 bases and J shed 4 bases, with 7 bases lying between them. CDR3 length: 13 amino acids.

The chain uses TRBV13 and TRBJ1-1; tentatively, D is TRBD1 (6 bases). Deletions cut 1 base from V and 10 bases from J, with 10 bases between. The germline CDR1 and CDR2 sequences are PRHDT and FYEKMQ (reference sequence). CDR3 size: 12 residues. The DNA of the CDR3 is TGTGCCAGCAGCTTAGAGGGCAGGGGAGCTTTCTTT. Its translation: CASSLEGRGAFF. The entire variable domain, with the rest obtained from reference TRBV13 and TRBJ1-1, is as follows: AAGVIQSPRHLIKEKRETATLKCYPIPRHDTVYWYQQGPGQDPQFLISFYEKMQSDKGSIPDRFSAQQFSDYHSELNMSSLELGDSALYFCASSLEGRGAFFGQGTRLTVV.

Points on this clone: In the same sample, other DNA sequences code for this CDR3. The CDR3 DNA reads as TGTGCCAGCAGTTACTCTGGGGATACGCAGTATTTT. It is translated as CASSYSGDTQYF. The chain employs TRBV6-5 and TRBJ2-3; unclear D gene. Germline V gene lookup returns CDR1 MNHEY and CDR2 SVGAGI. The CDR3 covers 12 residues. V lost 0 bases and J lost 6, with 4 bases in between.

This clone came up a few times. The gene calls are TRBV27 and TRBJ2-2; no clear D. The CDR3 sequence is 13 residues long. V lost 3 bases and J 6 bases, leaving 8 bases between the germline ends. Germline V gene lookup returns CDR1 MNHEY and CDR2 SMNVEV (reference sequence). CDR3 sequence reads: CASSLVHPGELFF. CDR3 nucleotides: TGTGCCAGCAGTTTGGTACACCCCGGGGAGCTGTTTTTT.

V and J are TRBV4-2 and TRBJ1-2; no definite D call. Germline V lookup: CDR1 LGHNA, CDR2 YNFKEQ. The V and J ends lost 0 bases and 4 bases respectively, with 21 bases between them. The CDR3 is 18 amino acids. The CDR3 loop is CASSQDIGGEELSYGYTF. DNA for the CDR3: TGTGCCAGCAGCCAAGATATTGGTGGAGAGGAGCTGAGCTATGGCTACACCTTC.

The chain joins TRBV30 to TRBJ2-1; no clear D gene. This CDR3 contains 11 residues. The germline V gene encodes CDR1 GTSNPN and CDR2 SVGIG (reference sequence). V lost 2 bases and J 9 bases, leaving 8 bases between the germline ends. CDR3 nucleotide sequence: TGTGCCTGGAGTCAAGCAGTTGAGCAGTTCTTC. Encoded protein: CAWSQAVEQFF.

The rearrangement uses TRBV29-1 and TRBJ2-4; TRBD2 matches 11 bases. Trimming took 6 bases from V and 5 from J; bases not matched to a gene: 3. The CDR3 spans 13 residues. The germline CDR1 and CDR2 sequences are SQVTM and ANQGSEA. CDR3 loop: CSVVLAGENIQYF. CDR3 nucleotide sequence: TGCAGCGTAGTACTAGCGGGGGAAAACATTCAGTACTTC.

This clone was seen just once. In nucleotides, the CDR3 is TGTGCCAGCTCAGCGATGACAGGAGACTCCTACGAGCAGTACTTC. Its translation is CASSAMTGDSYEQYF. The chain uses TRBV7-9 and TRBJ2-7; a possible D gene is TRBD1 (6 bases). The germline CDR1 and CDR2 sequences are SEHNR and FQNEAQ (reference sequence). The CDR3 is 15 residues long. V lost 8 bases and J 0 bases, leaving 17 bases between the germline ends.